This passage covers 14 T cell receptor beta chains from one sample sequenced in a study of identical twins. TCRdb reprocessed the 5' RACE reads via MiXCR and lists one record per CDR3 protein. The table has 1.5 million or so distinct CDR3 sequences, around 29% seen once. The sample taken for sequencing was cord blood. Receptors originate from a newborn girl in good health.

This clonotype was seen only a few times. This chain joins TRBV20-1 and TRBJ2-3; D possibly corresponds to TRBD2 (5 bases). This CDR3 is built from 15 residues. Per the germline V gene, CDR1 is DFQATT and CDR2 is SNEGSKA (reference sequence). For the CDR3, the DNA is TGCAGCCTGACCCGGGGAACGGGTCGCACAGATACGCAGTATTTT. Residues: CSLTRGTGRTDTQYF.

This clonotype turned up a few times. This sequence joins TRBV12-3 or TRBV12-4 and TRBJ1-2; possible D gene TRBD1, 5 bases. The V and J ends lost 4 bases and 5 bases respectively, with 32 bases between them. This CDR3 region has 20 residues. CDR3 in amino acids: CASSYLGVPTDSHGGYGYTF. In nucleotides, the CDR3 is TGTGCCAGCAGTTACCTAGGAGTTCCGACAGACTCTCACGGAGGGTATGGCTACACCTTC.

CDR3 amino acids: CASTKASLKDGYTF. The DNA of the CDR3 is TGTGCCAGCACCAAGGCCAGCCTTAAGGATGGCTACACCTTC. The V and J genes are TRBV6-1 and TRBJ1-2; D ambiguous. CDR1 is MNHNS, CDR2 SASEGT, per germline. The CDR3 runs 14 residues. V was trimmed by 7 bases and J by 6 bases, leaving 18 bases between them.

This clonotype turned up a few times. The rearrangement links TRBV18 to TRBJ2-1; D gene uncertain. The J call may not be correct, given that the DNA end is closer to TRBJ2-7. Germline CDR1 and CDR2: KGHSH and LQKENI. This CDR3 has 14 residues. The DNA for the CDR3 is TGTGCCAGCTCACCCCGGGCCCAGTACAATGAGCAGTACTTC. Its translation is CASSPRAQYNEQYF.

Only a few counts were recorded for this clonotype. CDR3: CASSLQVSSYNEQYF. DNA of the CDR3: TGTGCCAGCAGTCTACAGGTCAGCTCCTACAATGAGCAGTACTTC. V gene TRBV6-6 combines with J gene TRBJ2-1; the D gene is possibly TRBD1 (5 bases). The J call may be in error: the DNA end matches TRBJ2-7 better. This CDR3 is 15 amino acids long. The V gene's germline CDR1 is MNHNY and CDR2 SVGAGI (reference sequence).

This clonotype was counted only a few times. The rearrangement uses TRBV20-1 and TRBJ2-7; D unclear. Germline CDR1 DFQATT, CDR2 SNEGSKA (reference sequence). CDR3 length equals 11 residues. The V and J ends lost 2 bases and 4 bases respectively, with 6 bases between them. The CDR3 spells CSARIGYEQYF. The CDR3 DNA reads as TGCAGTGCTAGAATCGGTTACGAGCAGTACTTC.

This clonotype has a handful of counts. V and J are TRBV4-1 and TRBJ2-3, with 8 bases matching TRBD2. Germline values: CDR1 MGHRA, CDR2 YSYEKL. This CDR3 has 23 residues. Trimming removed 3 bases from V and 5 bases from J; junction bases left unmatched: 31. CDR3 sequence (DNA): TGCGCCAGCAGCCATACTAAAGGATTGAAATTTTGGGGACTAGTGCCCTTCAGAGATACGCAGTATTTT. It encodes CASSHTKGLKFWGLVPFRDTQYF.

About this clonotype: Being one base from a much bigger clone, this may be a read error. The V and J genes are TRBV7-2 and TRBJ2-1, with 9 positions matching TRBD2. The J call may be mistaken, given a closer DNA end match to TRBJ2-7. The V gene's germline CDR1 is SGHTA and CDR2 FQGNSA. This CDR3 region has 16 residues. The CDR3 region has the DNA TGTGCCAGCAGCTTATATAGCGGGAGTCGTTACAATGAGCAGTACTTC. This gives the protein CASSLYSGSRYNEQYF.

About this clonotype: This may stem from a read error, because a much larger clone lies one nucleotide away. The CDR3 nucleotides are TGTGCCGGCAGCTTATCTAAAAAGACCCAGTACTTC. This translates into CAGSLSKKTQYF. This chain joins TRBV7-2 and TRBJ2-4; no clear D. The J call may be mistaken, given a closer DNA end match to TRBJ2-5. The CDR3 has 12 amino acids. Germline V gives CDR1 SGHTA, CDR2 FQGNSA.

This clonotype has a count of ten or more. V gene TRBV20-1 combines with J gene TRBJ2-3, with 9 bases aligning to TRBD2. The junction had 5 bases not matched to a gene; V was cut back by 1 base and J by 3 bases. CDR3 length equals 15 residues. Germline-derived CDR1 and CDR2 are DFQATT and SNEGSKA (reference sequence). The CDR3 nucleotides read TGCAGTGCTAGAGGTACTAGCGGGCATACAGATACGCAGTATTTT. This encodes CSARGTSGHTDTQYF.

This chain links TRBV7-9 with TRBJ2-7, with 8 bases identical to TRBD1. The CDR3 has 18 residues. Trimming took 2 bases from V and 0 from J; bases not matched to a gene: 12. The V gene's germline CDR1 is SEHNR and CDR2 FQNEAQ (reference sequence). The CDR3 loop reads CASSLSLTRDRSSYEQYF. DNA for the CDR3: TGTGCCAGCAGCTTATCCTTAACCCGGGACAGGAGCTCCTACGAGCAGTACTTC.

The chain links TRBV20-1 to TRBJ1-1, with TRBD1 as a possible D gene (5 bases). The CDR3 length is 14 residues. The V end was cut by 2 bases, the J end by 4 bases, with 14 bases between. Germline V CDR1 and CDR2: DFQATT, SNEGSKA (reference sequence). The CDR3 nucleotides are TGCAGTGCTAGAATGGGACGGCGATTCACTGAAGCTTTCTTT. It translates to CSARMGRRFTEAFF.

The gene calls are TRBV24-1 and TRBJ1-5; D perhaps matches TRBD1 (6 bases). V was cut by 2 bases and J by 4 bases, with 17 bases left in between. CDR1 is KGHDR and CDR2 is SFDVKD in the germline V gene. The CDR3 runs 17 residues. Here the CDR3 reads CATSDSPDRSLNQPQHF. CDR3 DNA: TGTGCCACCAGTGATTCCCCGGACAGATCCCTTAATCAGCCCCAGCATTTT.

This chain links TRBV21-1 with TRBJ2-7; the DNA was not compared with TRBD1, the D call given in the table. TRBV21-1 is a listed pseudogene. The CDR3 spans 16 residues. The CDR3: CASSKEEATASYEQYF. The DNA of the CDR3 is TGTGCCAGCAGCAAAGAGGAAGCGACAGCCTCCTACGAGCAGTACTTC.